A single sample is the source of the 10 T cell receptor beta chains below, sequenced in a study of graft-versus-host responses after intestinal transplantation (dated by TCRdb to the early 2020s). Libraries were constructed by the immunoSEQ multiplex PCR assay. TCRdb obtained this table from immuneACCESS and retained in-frame rearrangements with V and J assigned. These tables miss some clones; where compared with another copy, unresolved V genes account for less than half of the shortfall, and the remainder is unexplained. The sample contains around 99,000 clones, about 91% of them found a single time. The ten largest make up about 0.7% of the sample. The time point label, read with the paper, signifies: cells obtained before transplantation from donor or recipient. Which antigens these TCRs recognize remains unknown. The sample consisted of unstimulated CD4+ T cells sorted from spleen or lymph node cells, taken before transplant. These TCRs come from a human donor who was the organ donor for an intestinal transplant.

The gene calls are TRBV29-1 and TRBJ2-1; TRBD2 matches at 7 bases. The CDR3 consists of 16 residues. Germline V gene lookup returns CDR1 SQVTM and CDR2 ANQGSEA. V shed 3 bases and J 6 bases; nucleotides not matched to a gene: 14. CDR3 region: CSVEGPFAGAPNEQFF. The CDR3 region has the DNA TGCAGCGTTGAGGGCCCATTTGCGGGAGCCCCCAATGAGCAGTTCTTC.

This chain connects TRBV7-7 to TRBJ2-3, with D tentatively TRBD1 or TRBD2 (6 bases each). The length of the CDR3 is 15 residues. V was clipped by 1 base and J by 3 bases, with 11 bases between them. CDR1 and CDR2 (germline): SSHAT, FNYEAQ (reference sequence). CDR3 nucleotide sequence: TGTGCCAGCAGCTTAGTGGGGGGCGAAACAGATACGCAGTATTTT. Amino acids: CASSLVGGETDTQYF.

This chain links TRBV6-1 with TRBJ2-1; 10 bases fit TRBD1. Germline V gives CDR1 MNHNS, CDR2 SASEGT. The CDR3 consists of 14 residues. V lost 4 bases to trimming and J lost 3 bases; unmatched junction nucleotides: 0. In nucleotides, the CDR3 is TGTGCCAGCAGTGGGACAGGGGGCTACAATGAGCAGTTCTTC. It translates to CASSGTGGYNEQFF.

The J gene is TRBJ1-1, the V gene TRBV6-6; 8 bases fit TRBD1. The germline V gene encodes CDR1 MNHNY and CDR2 SVGAGI (reference sequence). Germline trimming cut 2 bases from V and 4 bases from J; bases unmatched to any gene: 3. This CDR3 comprises 14 residues. The CDR3 is CASSYGRGPTEAFF. In DNA form, the CDR3 reads TGTGCCAGCAGTTACGGCAGGGGGCCCACTGAAGCTTTCTTT.

The rearrangement uses TRBV28 and TRBJ2-2; maybe TRBD2 (5 bases). The CDR3 is 17 residues long. In germline, CDR1 is MDHEN, CDR2 SYDVKM. Trimming cost V 3 bases and J 5 bases, with 19 bases left between them. The chain's CDR3 is CASSFLLAGERTGELFF. As DNA, the CDR3 is TGTGCCAGCAGTTTCCTTTTGGCCGGGGAGAGGACCGGGGAGCTGTTTTTT.

The genes are TRBV6-5 and TRBJ1-2; tentatively, D is TRBD1 (5 bases). The ends were cut back, 5 bases at V and 8 bases at J, with 18 bases in the middle. The germline gives CDR1 MNHEY, CDR2 SVGAGI. The CDR3 has 14 residues. CDR3 protein: CASSRSARGEGYTF. The CDR3 DNA reads as TGTGCCAGCAGTCGCTCGGCGAGAGGGGAAGGCTACACCTTC.

This chain links TRBV4-2 with TRBJ1-6, with no clear D. Trimming shortened V by 1 base and J by 6 bases, and 10 bases separated the two germline ends. Germline values: CDR1 LGHNA, CDR2 YNFKEQ. The CDR3 loop spans 15 amino acids. The CDR3 DNA sequence: TGTGCCAGCAGCCAAGGGGCAGTCCCTAATTCACCCCTCCACTTT. Its translation: CASSQGAVPNSPLHF.

The V gene is TRBV6-5, the J gene TRBJ2-5, with D perhaps assigned TRBD1 or TRBD2 (5 bases each). Trimming pared 7 bases from V and 2 bases from J, leaving 14 bases between. Germline V gene lookup returns CDR1 MNHEY and CDR2 SVGAGI. This CDR3 has 14 residues. CDR3 residues: CASIPRDAQETQYF. CDR3 DNA: TGTGCCAGCATTCCTCGGGACGCTCAAGAGACCCAGTACTTC.

This clone was found once. The chain links TRBV7-9 to TRBJ2-5, with D hard to call. Germline CDR1 is SEHNR and CDR2 is FQNEAQ (reference sequence). V dropped 5 bases and J dropped 3 bases, with 13 bases sitting between them. The CDR3 is 14 residues long. The CDR3 loop is CASSPALDEETQYF. CDR3 coding DNA: TGTGCCAGCAGCCCGGCCCTAGACGAAGAGACCCAGTACTTC.

In this sample, this clone turned up a few times. The chain couples TRBV10-3 to TRBJ2-2; perhaps TRBD2 as D (6 bases). V gave up 8 bases and J gave up 5 bases, with 15 bases separating them. Per germline, CDR1 ENHRY and CDR2 SYGVKD. This CDR3 has 14 amino acids. The CDR3 is CAIDSGDWTGELFF. CDR3 DNA: TGTGCCATCGACTCGGGAGATTGGACCGGGGAGCTGTTTTTT.